This TCR beta chain was identified in a study of blood T cell repertoires in COVID-19. Overall study context: The origin of the acute and convalescent COVID-19 samples was the United States, Italy and Spain.

Original processing methods: Reference gene primer amplification yielded estimated nucleated cell counts. Clones were sequenced by immunoSEQ multiplex PCR, and TCRdb holds only the in-frame ones, with some missing. The V and J calls and clone size were taken over from that table, and D and trimming were inferred from the DNA. This repertoire shows over 70,000 clones, approximately 84% found once; its top ten account for 28%. The J segment lost 4 bases and the V segment lost 2 bases, leaving 10 bases of the junction unmatched. The CDR3 loop spans 16 amino acids. From germline, CDR1 is MGHDK and CDR2 SYGVNS.

The rearrangement uses TRBV25-1 and TRBJ1-1; 7 bases align to TRBD1. The material sequenced was peripheral blood. The source is a human donor in a cohort sampled during active COVID-19. The CDR3 protein is CASSEMLGRGTTEAFF. As DNA, the CDR3 is TGTGCCAGCAGTGAAATGTTAGGCAGGGGGACCACTGAAGCTTTCTTT.